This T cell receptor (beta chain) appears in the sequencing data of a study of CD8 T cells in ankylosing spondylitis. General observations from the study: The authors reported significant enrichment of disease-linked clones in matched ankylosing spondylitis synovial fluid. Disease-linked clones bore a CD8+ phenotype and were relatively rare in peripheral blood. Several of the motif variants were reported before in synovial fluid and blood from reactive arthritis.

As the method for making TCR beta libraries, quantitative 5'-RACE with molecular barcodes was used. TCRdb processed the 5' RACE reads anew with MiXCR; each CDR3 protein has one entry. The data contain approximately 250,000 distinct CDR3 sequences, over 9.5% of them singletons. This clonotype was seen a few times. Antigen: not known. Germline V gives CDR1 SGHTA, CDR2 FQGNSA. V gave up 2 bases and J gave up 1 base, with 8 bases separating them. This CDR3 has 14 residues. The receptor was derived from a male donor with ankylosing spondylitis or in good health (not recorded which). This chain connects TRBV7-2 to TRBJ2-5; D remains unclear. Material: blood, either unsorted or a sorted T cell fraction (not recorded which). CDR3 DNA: TGTGCCAGCAGCTTATCCGTCTTCCAAGAGACCCAGTACTTC. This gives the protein CASSLSVFQETQYF.